Listed here are 20 T cell receptor beta chains from one sample, sequenced in a study of blood T cell repertoires in COVID-19. Repertoires were generated with immunoSEQ multiplex PCR, while TCRdb's copy carries only in-frame clones and drops some. Here the sample spans around 92,000 clones, roughly nine tenths being singletons. The sample was peripheral blood. Receptor source: a woman over 75 with active COVID-19.

This rearrangement joins TRBV28 to TRBJ2-4; 8 bases are a match to TRBD1. This CDR3 contains 16 residues. The germline CDR1 and CDR2 sequences are MDHEN and SYDVKM. J gave up 0 bases and V 7 bases, and 8 bases lay outside the gene matches. The CDR3: CASIQGGSLAKNIQYF. CDR3 DNA sequence: TGTGCCAGCATACAGGGGGGCTCTTTAGCCAAAAACATTCAGTACTTC.

The rearrangement links TRBV5-1 to TRBJ1-1, with D possibly being TRBD1 (6 bases). Germline CDR1 and CDR2: SGHRS and YFSETQ. V lost 4 bases and J lost 5, with 18 bases in between. The CDR3 totals 15 residues. DNA of the CDR3: TGCGCCAGCAGCCCACCACAGGGAAAGCGGACTGAAGCTTTCTTT. It is translated as CASSPPQGKRTEAFF. The variable domain in full, completed from reference TRBV5-1 and TRBJ1-1, reads KAGVTQTPRYLIKTRGQQVTLSCSPISGHRSVSWYQQTPGQGLQFLFEYFSETQRNKGNFPGRFSGRQFSNSRSEMNVSTLELGDSALYLCASSPPQGKRTEAFFGQGTRLTVV.

The chain has TRBV4-2 and TRBJ2-5; 13 nucleotides align to TRBD2. V shed 0 bases and J 4 bases; nucleotides not matched to a gene: 5. The germline CDR1 and CDR2 sequences are LGHNA and YNFKEQ. The CDR3 sequence is 17 residues long. The CDR3 coding sequence is TGTGCCAGCAGCCAAGATGGAACTAGCGGGAGGGGAGAGACCCAGTACTTC. It translates to CASSQDGTSGRGETQYF.

The chain recombines TRBV28 with TRBJ1-2; 10 nucleotides agree with TRBD1. Germline-derived CDR1 and CDR2 are MDHEN and SYDVKM. The V and J ends lost 5 bases and 8 bases, in that order; junction bases with no gene match: 5. The CDR3 has 13 residues. DNA for the CDR3: TGTGCCAGCAGTAACCGGGACAGGGGAGGCTACACCTTC. Translated: CASSNRDRGGYTF.

This clone came up once. V and J are TRBV5-1 and TRBJ2-1; 7 nucleotides line up with TRBD1. CDR1 and CDR2 from the germline V gene are SGHRS and YFSETQ. The CDR3 spans 14 residues. V gave up 7 bases and J gave up 5 bases; unmatched junction bases: 9. The DNA of the CDR3 is TGCGCCAGCTCGAGACAGGGTGCCCACAATGAGCAGTTCTTC. It translates to CASSRQGAHNEQFF.

The CDR3 bases are TGCAGCGTTGAGGGACTACAGGGAAGCACAGATACGCAGTATTTT. Translating it yields CSVEGLQGSTDTQYF. The chain couples TRBV29-1 to TRBJ2-3; possible D gene TRBD2, 7 bases. CDR3 length: 15 amino acids. The V and J ends lost 3 bases and 0 bases respectively, with 13 bases between them. Germline V lookup: CDR1 SQVTM, CDR2 ANQGSEA.

V usage is TRBV20-1 and J usage is TRBJ2-5; TRBD2 aligns across 7 bases. The germline gives CDR1 DFQATT, CDR2 SNEGSKA (reference sequence). CDR3 length: 14 amino acids. The V and J ends lost 3 bases and 4 bases, in that order; junction bases with no gene match: 8. CDR3 sequence: CSASMGGVGETQYF. The CDR3 region has the DNA TGCAGTGCTAGTATGGGAGGGGTGGGAGAGACCCAGTACTTC.

The J gene is TRBJ1-1, the V gene TRBV5-6, with unresolved D. The CDR3 is 15 amino acids. V was trimmed by 0 bases and J by 6 bases, leaving 15 bases between them. Germline CDR1 and CDR2: SGHDT and YYEEEE. Here the CDR3 reads CASSLVSTAVAEAFF. For the CDR3, the DNA is TGTGCCAGCAGCTTGGTTTCAACAGCGGTCGCTGAAGCTTTCTTT.

The chain carries TRBV7-8 and TRBJ1-1; TRBD1 is a possible D gene (5 bases). This CDR3 is 15 amino acids long. Germline-derived CDR1 and CDR2 are SGHVS and FQNEAQ. Trimming shortened V by 0 bases and J by 7 bases, and 15 bases separated the two germline ends. The DNA for the CDR3 is TGTGCCAGCAGCTTAGCTTCGGGGGAGTACGGTGAAGCTTTCTTT. This codes for CASSLASGEYGEAFF.

This chain uses TRBV27 with TRBJ1-1, with D tentatively TRBD1 (6 bases). The V gene lost 4 bases and the J gene lost 7 bases, with 10 bases spanning the gap. CDR1 MNHEY and CDR2 SMNVEV come from the germline V gene (reference sequence). There are 12 residues in the CDR3. This CDR3 reads CASSSTGVEAFF. Written as DNA, the CDR3 is TGTGCCAGCAGTTCGACAGGCGTTGAAGCTTTCTTT.

A few counts support this clone. This chain joins TRBV30 and TRBJ1-4; D may be TRBD1 (5 bases). CDR1 and CDR2 from the germline V gene are GTSNPN and SVGIG (reference sequence). The CDR3 has 12 residues. V lost 0 bases, J lost 14 bases, and 13 bases lay in between. The CDR3 loop is CAWSVGFGGLFF. The CDR3 DNA reads TGTGCCTGGAGTGTAGGGTTCGGGGGGCTGTTTTTT.

V gene TRBV25-1 combines with J gene TRBJ1-1, with a weak D call TRBD1 (5 bases). There are 15 residues in the CDR3. The V and J ends lost 3 bases and 3 bases respectively, with 14 bases between them. Germline V gene data show CDR1 as MGHDK and CDR2 as SYGVNS. This CDR3 reads CASSDYGGRYTEAFF. The CDR3 DNA reads as TGTGCCAGCAGTGATTATGGGGGGAGATACACTGAAGCTTTCTTT.

The V gene is TRBV11-2, the J gene TRBJ2-3, with 7 bases fitting TRBD2. The germline V gene encodes CDR1 SGHAT and CDR2 FQNNGV. The V segment lost 5 bases and the J segment 3 bases; nucleotides outside the gene matches: 17. The CDR3 runs to 18 residues. The chain's CDR3 is CASSGWGGAGSRTDTQYF. CDR3 bases: TGTGCCAGCAGCGGGTGGGGAGGGGCAGGTAGTAGGACAGATACGCAGTATTTT. The whole variable domain, remainder taken from reference TRBV11-2 and TRBJ2-3, is EAGVAQSPRYKIIEKRQSVAFWCNPISGHATLYWYQQILGQGPKLLIQFQNNGVVDDSQLPKDRFSAERLKGVDSTLKIQPAKLEDSAVYLCASSGWGGAGSRTDTQYFGPGTRLTVL.

The V and J genes are TRBV18 and TRBJ1-1; TRBD1 matches 9 bases. The CDR3 is 19 residues long. V shed 3 bases, J shed 0 bases, and the junction held 14 bases outside the gene matches. CDR1 is KGHSH, CDR2 LQKENI, per germline. CDR3 nucleotide sequence: TGTGCCAGCTCACCCCCGAGGCAGGGGACAGGGCGGATGAACACTGAAGCTTTCTTT. Translated, it gives CASSPPRQGTGRMNTEAFF.

Comment on this clone: This sample includes further DNA sequences coding for the same CDR3. The chain recombines TRBV7-2 with TRBJ2-3; tentatively, D is TRBD2 (6 bases). CDR1 and CDR2 (germline): SGHTA, FQGNSA. This CDR3 comprises 15 residues. Trimming cost V 0 bases and J 0 bases, with 7 bases left between them. Here the CDR3 DNA reads TGTGCCAGCAGCTTAGCGGGACTCAGCACAGATACGCAGTATTTT. The encoded protein is CASSLAGLSTDTQYF.

The chain links TRBV6-2 or TRBV6-3 to TRBJ1-1; 7 nucleotides line up with TRBD1. This CDR3 comprises 14 residues. Trimming took 6 bases from V and 5 from J; bases not matched to a gene: 9. Germline CDR1 and CDR2: MNHEY and SVGEGT. This CDR3 is CASSPRQGRTEAFF. The CDR3 DNA follows: TGTGCCAGCAGCCCAAGACAGGGTCGAACTGAAGCTTTCTTT.

This chain connects TRBV30 to TRBJ1-3, with 8 bases fitting TRBD1. The V and J ends lost 3 bases and 4 bases, in that order; junction bases with no gene match: 2. Germline CDR1 is GTSNPN and CDR2 is SVGIG (reference sequence). CDR3 size: 13 residues. In DNA form, the CDR3 reads TGTGCCTGGAGAGGGACAGGCGGAAACACCATATATTTT. Translation: CAWRGTGGNTIYF.

The rearrangement joins TRBV19 to TRBJ1-5; 8 bases line up with TRBD1. Germline trimming cut 3 bases from V and 4 bases from J; bases unmatched to any gene: 2. Per the germline V gene, CDR1 is LNHDA and CDR2 is SQIVND (reference sequence). The CDR3 totals 14 residues. CDR3 DNA: TGTGCCAGTAGTATCGACAGGGGTAATCAGCCCCAGCATTTT. Residues: CASSIDRGNQPQHF.

The V and J genes are TRBV4-3 and TRBJ2-5; 8 bases match TRBD1. This CDR3 is 14 amino acids long. The V segment lost 2 bases and the J segment 5 bases; nucleotides outside the gene matches: 4. CDR1 is LGHNA and CDR2 is YSLEER in the germline V gene. The CDR3 nucleotides are TGCGCCAGCAGCCAAATTACAGGGGGTGAGACCCAGTACTTC. This encodes CASSQITGGETQYF.

The chain carries TRBV7-9 and TRBJ2-7; 9 bases match TRBD1. The CDR3 is 14 residues long. Losses at the gene ends were 6 bases for V and 6 bases for J; bases not matched to a gene: 9. Looked up from germline, CDR1 is SEHNR and CDR2 is FQNEAQ (reference sequence). CDR3 nucleotide sequence: TGTGCCAGCAGATCTACAGGGGGCGAAGGCGAGCAGTACTTC. Amino acid sequence: CASRSTGGEGEQYF.